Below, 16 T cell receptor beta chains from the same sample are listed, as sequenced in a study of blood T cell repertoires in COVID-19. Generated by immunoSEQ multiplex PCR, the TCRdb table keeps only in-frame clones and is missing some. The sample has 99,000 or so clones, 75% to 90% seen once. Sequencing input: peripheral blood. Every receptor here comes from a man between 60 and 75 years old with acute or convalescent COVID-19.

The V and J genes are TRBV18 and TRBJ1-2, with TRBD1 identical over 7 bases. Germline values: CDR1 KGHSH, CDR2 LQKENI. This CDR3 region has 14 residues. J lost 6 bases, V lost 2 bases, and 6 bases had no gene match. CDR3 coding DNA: TGTGCCAGCTCACCAGTTGAGGGGGCGGATGGCTACACCTTC. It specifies CASSPVEGADGYTF.

This CDR3 reads CASSLGQAVDTQYF. As DNA, the CDR3 is TGCGCCAGCAGCTTGGGGCAGGCAGTAGATACGCAGTATTTT. The V gene is TRBV5-1, the J gene TRBJ2-3; D remains unclear. Germline CDR1 is SGHRS and CDR2 is YFSETQ. V was pared by 0 bases and J by 5 bases, with 10 bases between. The length of the CDR3 is 14 residues. The full variable domain, with the rest looked up from reference TRBV5-1 and TRBJ2-3, is KAGVTQTPRYLIKTRGQQVTLSCSPISGHRSVSWYQQTPGQGLQFLFEYFSETQRNKGNFPGRFSGRQFSNSRSEMNVSTLELGDSALYLCASSLGQAVDTQYFGPGTRLTVL.

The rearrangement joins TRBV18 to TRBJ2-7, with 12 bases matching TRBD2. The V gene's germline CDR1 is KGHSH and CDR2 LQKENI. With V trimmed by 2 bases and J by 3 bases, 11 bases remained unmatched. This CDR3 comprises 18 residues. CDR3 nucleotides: TGTGCCAGCTCACCAGTTGGTGCGACTAGCGGGAGTAACTACGAGCAGTACTTC. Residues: CASSPVGATSGSNYEQYF.

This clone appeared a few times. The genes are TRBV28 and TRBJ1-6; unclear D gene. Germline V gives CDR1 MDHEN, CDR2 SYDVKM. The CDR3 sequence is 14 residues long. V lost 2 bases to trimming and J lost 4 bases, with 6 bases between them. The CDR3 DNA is TGTGCCAGCAGTTTAGTGACTTATAATTCACCCCTCCACTTT. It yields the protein CASSLVTYNSPLHF.

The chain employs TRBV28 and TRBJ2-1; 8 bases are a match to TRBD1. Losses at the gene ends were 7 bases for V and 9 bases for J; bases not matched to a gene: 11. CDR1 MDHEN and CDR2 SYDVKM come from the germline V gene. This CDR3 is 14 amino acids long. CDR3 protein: CASIPLYRGIEQFF. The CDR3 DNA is TGTGCCAGCATCCCCCTTTACAGGGGGATTGAGCAGTTCTTC.

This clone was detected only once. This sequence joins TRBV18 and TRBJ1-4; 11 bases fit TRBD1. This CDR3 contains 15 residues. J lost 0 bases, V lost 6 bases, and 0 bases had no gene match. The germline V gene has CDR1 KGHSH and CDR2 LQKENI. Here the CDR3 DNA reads TGTGCCAGCTCGGGACAGGGGGCAACTAATGAAAAACTGTTTTTT. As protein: CASSGQGATNEKLFF.

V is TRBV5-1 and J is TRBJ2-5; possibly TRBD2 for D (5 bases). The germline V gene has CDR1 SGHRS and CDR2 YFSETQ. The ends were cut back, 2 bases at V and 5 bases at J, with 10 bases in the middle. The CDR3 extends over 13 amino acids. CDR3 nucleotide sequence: TGCGCCAGCAGCTTAGAGGGAGTGGAGACCCAGTACTTC. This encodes CASSLEGVETQYF.

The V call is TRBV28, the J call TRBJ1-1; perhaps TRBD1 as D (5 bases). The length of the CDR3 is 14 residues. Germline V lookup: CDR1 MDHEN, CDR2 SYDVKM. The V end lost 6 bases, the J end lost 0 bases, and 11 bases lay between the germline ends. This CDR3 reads CASRNTGLNTEAFF. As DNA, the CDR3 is TGTGCCAGCAGGAACACAGGTTTGAACACTGAAGCTTTCTTT. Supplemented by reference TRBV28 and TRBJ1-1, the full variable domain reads DVKVTQSSRYLVKRTGEKVFLECVQDMDHENMFWYRQDPGLGLRLIYFSYDVKMKEKGDIPEGYSVSREKKERFSLILESASTNQTSMYLCASRNTGLNTEAFFGQGTRLTVV.

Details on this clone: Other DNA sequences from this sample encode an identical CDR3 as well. The CDR3, as DNA: TGCGCCAGCAGTCGTTGGGGAGGAGAGACCCAGTACTTC. This encodes CASSRWGGETQYF. This chain joins TRBV5-1 and TRBJ2-5; a weak D match, TRBD2 (6 bases). Germline values: CDR1 SGHRS, CDR2 YFSETQ. Deletions cut 5 bases from V and 4 bases from J, with 12 bases between. The CDR3 spans 13 residues.

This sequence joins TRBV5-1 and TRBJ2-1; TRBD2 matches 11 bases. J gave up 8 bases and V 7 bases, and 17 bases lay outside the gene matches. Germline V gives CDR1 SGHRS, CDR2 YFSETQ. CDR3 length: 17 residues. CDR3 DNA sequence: TGCGCCAGCCGCCTCCTGTCGACTAGCGGGGACGTAGATGAGCAGTTCTTC. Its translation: CASRLLSTSGDVDEQFF.

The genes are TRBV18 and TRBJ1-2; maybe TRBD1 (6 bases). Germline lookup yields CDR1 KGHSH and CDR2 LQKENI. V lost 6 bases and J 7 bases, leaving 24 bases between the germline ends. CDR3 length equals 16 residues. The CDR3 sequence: CASSDNGAGTTAGYTF. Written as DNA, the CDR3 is TGTGCCAGCTCCGATAATGGAGCTGGGACAACGGCTGGCTACACCTTC. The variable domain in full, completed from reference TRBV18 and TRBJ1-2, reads NAGVMQNPRHLVRRRGQEARLRCSPMKGHSHVYWYRQLPEEGLKFMVYLQKENIIDESGMPKERFSAEFPKEGPSILRIQQVVRGDSAAYFCASSDNGAGTTAGYTFGSGTRLTVV.

The CDR3 sequence is CASSQDPRRSSYNEQFF. CDR3 DNA: TGCGCCAGCAGCCAAGATCCCCGGCGGAGCTCCTACAATGAGCAGTTCTTC. The chain uses TRBV4-1 and TRBJ2-1; unclear D gene. Trimming shortened V by 0 bases and J by 0 bases, and 12 bases separated the two germline ends. CDR3 length: 17 residues. Germline lookup yields CDR1 MGHRA and CDR2 YSYEKL.

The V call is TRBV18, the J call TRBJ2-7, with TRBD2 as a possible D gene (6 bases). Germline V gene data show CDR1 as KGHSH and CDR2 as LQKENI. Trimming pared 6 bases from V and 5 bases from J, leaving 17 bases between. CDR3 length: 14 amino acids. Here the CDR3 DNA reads TGTGCCAGCTCCAGAACTCCGACGGGAGACGAGCAGTACTTC. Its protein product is CASSRTPTGDEQYF.

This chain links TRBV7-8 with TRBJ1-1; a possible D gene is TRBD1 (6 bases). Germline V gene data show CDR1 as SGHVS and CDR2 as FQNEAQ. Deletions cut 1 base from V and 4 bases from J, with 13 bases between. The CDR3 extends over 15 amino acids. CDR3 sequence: CASSLGEGVATEAFF. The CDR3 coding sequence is TGTGCCAGCAGCTTAGGGGAGGGGGTGGCCACTGAAGCTTTCTTT.

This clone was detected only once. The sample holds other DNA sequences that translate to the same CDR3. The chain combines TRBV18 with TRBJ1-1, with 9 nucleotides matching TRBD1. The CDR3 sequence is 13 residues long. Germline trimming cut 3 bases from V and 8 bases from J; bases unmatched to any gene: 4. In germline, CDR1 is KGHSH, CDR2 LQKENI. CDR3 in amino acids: CASSPPGQGEAFF. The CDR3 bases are TGTGCCAGCTCACCGCCGGGACAGGGAGAAGCTTTCTTT. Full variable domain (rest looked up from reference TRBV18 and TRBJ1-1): NAGVMQNPRHLVRRRGQEARLRCSPMKGHSHVYWYRQLPEEGLKFMVYLQKENIIDESGMPKERFSAEFPKEGPSILRIQQVVRGDSAAYFCASSPPGQGEAFFGQGTRLTVV.

The DNA of the CDR3 is TGTGCCAGCAGCTTACCACCCGGACTAACATCCTACAATGAGCAGTTCTTC. It codes for CASSLPPGLTSYNEQFF. The chain recombines TRBV7-2 with TRBJ2-1, with D perhaps TRBD2 (6 bases). CDR1 and CDR2 from the germline V gene are SGHTA and FQGNSA. V lost 2 bases and J lost 1, with 15 bases in between. This CDR3 contains 17 residues.